Presented here are 31 T cell receptor beta chains from one specimen sequenced in a study of cytomegalovirus exposure and HLA in healthy donors. With 60 Vbeta and 13 Jbeta primers, the PCR was carried out. The assay was immunoSEQ multiplex PCR, and TCRdb's table has in-frame clones only and misses some. The data show 75,000 to 95,000 clones, nearly 80% seen once. Sequencing was done on a sample of PBMCs. Source of these receptors: a woman between 40 and 50 years old in good health and CMV-seropositive.

This chain uses TRBV18 with TRBJ2-7; 11 nucleotides agree with TRBD2. The CDR3 covers 15 residues. From germline, CDR1 is KGHSH and CDR2 LQKENI. The J segment lost 6 bases and the V segment lost 3 bases, leaving 7 bases of the junction unmatched. CDR3 in amino acids: CASSPSLAGEGEQYF. CDR3 DNA sequence: TGTGCCAGCTCACCGTCACTAGCGGGAGAGGGCGAGCAGTACTTC.

V and J are TRBV2 and TRBJ1-5, with D maybe TRBD1 (6 bases). V lost 8 bases and J lost 1, with 21 bases in between. The CDR3 contains 17 residues. Germline CDR1 SNHLY, CDR2 FYNNEI. In nucleotides, the CDR3 is TGTGCCAGCGCCAAACGGGTAGGGGGTAGGAGCAATCAGCCCCAGCATTTT. Protein: CASAKRVGGRSNQPQHF.

This clone was detected only a few times. V usage is TRBV18 and J usage is TRBJ1-1; tentative D call: TRBD1 (5 bases). The CDR3 spans 14 residues. The germline CDR1 and CDR2 sequences are KGHSH and LQKENI. The V end lost 4 bases, the J end lost 1 base, and 10 bases lay between the germline ends. The CDR3 DNA reads TGTGCCAGCTCACGGGACTTTTCGAACACTGAAGCTTTCTTT. It specifies CASSRDFSNTEAFF.

CDR3 amino acids: CASSPASGDYGYTF. DNA for the CDR3: TGTGCCAGCAGCCCAGCTTCGGGGGACTATGGCTACACCTTC. This chain connects TRBV7-2 to TRBJ1-2; TRBD1 might be the D (5 bases). Germline V CDR1 and CDR2: SGHTA, FQGNSA. The CDR3 extends over 14 amino acids. Trimming shortened V by 5 bases and J by 3 bases, and 13 bases separated the two germline ends.

The gene calls are TRBV28 and TRBJ1-2; 9 bases are shared with TRBD1. CDR1 and CDR2 (germline): MDHEN, SYDVKM. The junction had 13 bases not matched to a gene; V was cut back by 6 bases and J by 5 bases. The length of the CDR3 is 16 residues. The CDR3 region is CASSMDRGKLRYGYTF. CDR3 in DNA: TGTGCCAGCAGCATGGACAGGGGAAAATTACGGTATGGCTACACCTTC.

The V call is TRBV21-1, the J call TRBJ1-1; the D segment call TRBD1 is taken from the table without a DNA check. TRBV21-1 is listed as a pseudogene. The CDR3 consists of 15 residues. DNA of the CDR3: TGTGCCAGACAACTCAGACAGGGGGGATACACTGAAGCTTTCTTT. As protein: CARQLRQGGYTEAFF.

This clone was detected only a few times. This chain joins TRBV29-1 and TRBJ1-1; 7 nucleotides align to TRBD1. This CDR3 spans 13 amino acids. The trim removed 6 bases at V and 4 bases at J, leaving 8 bases unmatched. Germline V gene data show CDR1 as SQVTM and CDR2 as ANQGSEA. The DNA of the CDR3 is TGCAGCGTGGAGTCAGGGGGTCTCACTGAAGCTTTCTTT. Translation gives CSVESGGLTEAFF.

V gene TRBV27 combines with J gene TRBJ2-4; 12 nucleotides agree with TRBD1. The CDR3 has 15 amino acids. Germline assignment: CDR1 MNHEY and CDR2 SMNVEV (reference sequence). With 8 bases clipped from V and 5 bases from J, the junction kept 7 bases outside the gene matches. CDR3 sequence reads: CASSRGTGGQNIQYF. The CDR3 coding sequence is TGTGCCAGCTCCCGTGGGACAGGGGGCCAAAACATTCAGTACTTC.

The V call is TRBV10-1, the J call TRBJ2-1; 11 nucleotides align to TRBD2. The CDR3 is 18 amino acids. Germline V gene lookup returns CDR1 WNHNN and CDR2 SYGVQD (reference sequence). V gave up 2 bases and J gave up 2 bases; unmatched junction bases: 8. The CDR3 DNA reads as TGCGCCAGCAGTGAGATGCGGCTAGCGGGAGGCACCTACAATGAGCAGTTCTTC. It yields the protein CASSEMRLAGGTYNEQFF.

The chain has TRBV18 and TRBJ2-7, with 8 bases lining up with TRBD2. This CDR3 has 16 residues. CDR1 and CDR2 (germline): KGHSH, LQKENI. The trim removed 2 bases at V and 0 bases at J, leaving 6 bases unmatched. CDR3 residues: CASSPLSGGSSYEQYF. The DNA for the CDR3 is TGTGCCAGCTCACCATTGTCGGGAGGGTCCTCCTACGAGCAGTACTTC.

This clone was picked up a small number of times. The chain employs TRBV11-3 and TRBJ2-3; perhaps TRBD2 as D (6 bases). Deletions cut 6 bases from V and 8 bases from J, with 24 bases between. The CDR3 has 16 residues. CDR1 and CDR2 (germline): SGHNT, YENEEA. CDR3 sequence: CASRSTPGLTSGTQYF. The CDR3 DNA reads as TGTGCCAGCAGATCAACCCCAGGACTAACATCGGGTACGCAGTATTTT.

The rearrangement joins TRBV7-9 to TRBJ1-5; D is ambiguous. This CDR3 region has 14 residues. Per the germline V gene, CDR1 is SEHNR and CDR2 is FQNEAQ (reference sequence). The ends were cut back, 1 base at V and 9 bases at J, with 13 bases in the middle. The chain's CDR3 is CASSLGAGSGPQHF. In nucleotides, the CDR3 is TGTGCCAGCAGCTTAGGGGCGGGGAGTGGGCCCCAGCATTTT.

Regarding this clone: Within the sample, other DNA sequences also encode this same CDR3. The chain uses TRBV4-3 and TRBJ2-4; TRBD2 aligns across 10 bases. The length of the CDR3 is 17 residues. Germline loops: CDR1 LGHNA, CDR2 YSLEER. The trim removed 0 bases at V and 6 bases at J, leaving 8 bases unmatched. The CDR3 sequence is CASSQEGAGGLANIQYF. The CDR3 DNA sequence: TGCGCCAGCAGCCAAGAAGGAGCGGGAGGGCTAGCAAACATTCAGTACTTC.

This clone was seen more than once but under ten times. The chain couples TRBV5-4 to TRBJ2-2; D gene ambiguous. Germline lookup yields CDR1 SGHNT and CDR2 YYREEE (reference sequence). The CDR3 runs to 14 residues. V lost 1 base and J 4 bases, leaving 8 bases between the germline ends. The CDR3 region is CASSLSDTTGELFF. The CDR3, as DNA: TGTGCCAGCAGCTTGTCAGACACCACCGGGGAGCTGTTTTTT.

The V and J genes are TRBV19 and TRBJ1-1; D may be TRBD1 (6 bases). Per germline, CDR1 LNHDA and CDR2 SQIVND (reference sequence). The V end lost 3 bases, the J end lost 4 bases, and 15 bases lay between the germline ends. The CDR3 extends over 15 amino acids. The CDR3 DNA reads as TGTGCCAGTAGTATTGGGAGTAAAGGGGGCACTGAAGCTTTCTTT. Its protein is CASSIGSKGGTEAFF.

Only one count was recorded for this clone. V and J are TRBV5-1 and TRBJ2-1; D not resolved. Germline lookup yields CDR1 SGHRS and CDR2 YFSETQ. This CDR3 is built from 13 residues. Trimming took off 4 bases at V and 3 bases at J, with 8 bases between the two ends. This CDR3 is CASSRVGYNEQFF. CDR3 DNA sequence: TGCGCCAGCAGCCGGGTCGGCTACAATGAGCAGTTCTTC. The full variable domain, in which reference TRBV5-1 and TRBJ2-1 provide the parts outside the CDR3, is KAGVTQTPRYLIKTRGQQVTLSCSPISGHRSVSWYQQTPGQGLQFLFEYFSETQRNKGNFPGRFSGRQFSNSRSEMNVSTLELGDSALYLCASSRVGYNEQFFGPGTRLTVL.

The gene calls are TRBV6-5 and TRBJ1-4, with 8 positions matching TRBD1. The CDR3 sequence is 14 residues long. V trimming: 7 bases; J trimming: 10 bases; junction bases outside the gene matches: 11. CDR1 is MNHEY, CDR2 SVGAGI, per germline. CDR3 loop: CASTPRTGIAKLFF. CDR3 DNA sequence: TGTGCCAGCACACCCCGGACAGGGATTGCAAAACTGTTTTTT.

This clone has just a few counts. V and J are TRBV5-4 and TRBJ2-1, with D tentatively TRBD2 (6 bases). This CDR3 is built from 15 residues. Trimming pared 4 bases from V and 9 bases from J, leaving 20 bases between. The germline CDR1 and CDR2 sequences are SGHNT and YYREEE (reference sequence). The CDR3 sequence: CASSNAGQGFGEQFF. The CDR3 nucleotides are TGTGCCAGCAGCAACGCGGGGCAGGGATTTGGTGAGCAGTTCTTC.

J is TRBJ2-1 and V is TRBV11-3; 9 nucleotides align to TRBD2. The ends lost 0 bases at V and 7 bases at J; junction bases unmatched: 16. The CDR3 sequence is 19 residues long. Germline assignment: CDR1 SGHNT and CDR2 YENEEA. In DNA form, the CDR3 reads TGTGCCAGCAGCTTAGATAGTGGACCCCTAGCGGGAAAGGGGAATGAGCAGTTCTTC. As protein: CASSLDSGPLAGKGNEQFF.

V is TRBV10-3 and J is TRBJ1-4, with D possibly being TRBD1 (6 bases). CDR1 is ENHRY, CDR2 SYGVKD, per germline. This CDR3 spans 13 amino acids. The V end was cut by 9 bases, the J end by 3 bases, with 11 bases between. CDR3 in amino acids: CAIRGGPNEKLFF. CDR3 DNA sequence: TGTGCCATACGGGGGGGGCCTAATGAAAAACTGTTTTTT.

The chain is built from TRBV2 and TRBJ2-5; D is unresolved. Germline CDR1 is SNHLY and CDR2 is FYNNEI. The CDR3 length is 15 residues. V lost 4 bases, J lost 3 bases, and 15 bases lay in between. As DNA, the CDR3 is TGTGCCAGCAGTGCGTCCCTATTTACGAAAGAGACCCAGTACTTC. Its protein is CASSASLFTKETQYF.

The chain is built from TRBV7-9 and TRBJ1-2; 8 positions agree with TRBD1. This CDR3 region has 14 residues. The germline V gene has CDR1 SEHNR and CDR2 FQNEAQ (reference sequence). Trimming cost V 3 bases and J 8 bases; bases outside gene matches: 8. The CDR3 spells CASSLSSGGAGYTF. The DNA of the CDR3 is TGTGCCAGCAGCTTGTCTTCAGGGGGCGCAGGCTACACCTTC.

The CDR3 loop reads CASSIGGKTYEQYF. The CDR3 DNA reads TGTGCCAGTAGTATCGGAGGGAAAACCTACGAGCAGTACTTC. The rearrangement uses TRBV19 and TRBJ2-5; tentatively, D is TRBD2 (6 bases). Near its end, the DNA agrees better with TRBJ2-7, so the J call may be wrong. There are 14 residues in the CDR3. Germline CDR1 and CDR2: LNHDA and SQIVND (reference sequence).

The chain combines TRBV7-6 with TRBJ2-2; 10 positions agree with TRBD2. The V gene's germline CDR1 is SGHVS and CDR2 FNYEAQ. Trimming at V came to 11 bases and at J to 4 bases, leaving 10 bases not matched to a gene. The length of the CDR3 is 15 residues. The CDR3 nucleotides read TGTGCCGCCGGTAGTCTAGCGGGAGTCACCGGGGAGCTGTTTTTT. This codes for CAAGSLAGVTGELFF.

Points on this clone: Additional DNA sequences in this sample encode the identical CDR3. The chain is built from TRBV6-5 and TRBJ1-2; no definite D call. CDR3 length: 13 residues. Per germline, CDR1 MNHEY and CDR2 SVGAGI. CDR3 in amino acids: CASALLGGRGYTF. The CDR3, as DNA: TGTGCTAGCGCACTCCTAGGAGGGAGAGGCTACACCTTC.

This chain joins TRBV6-4 and TRBJ1-2; tentative D call: TRBD1 (5 bases). Germline CDR1 is MRHNA and CDR2 is SNTAGT. The CDR3 extends over 15 amino acids. The V and J ends lost 2 bases and 5 bases respectively, with 15 bases between them. The CDR3 protein is CASSDRPGQGYGYTF. The DNA for the CDR3 is TGTGCCAGCAGTGACCGCCCAGGACAAGGATATGGCTACACCTTC.

J is TRBJ2-7 and V is TRBV6-6; D is ambiguous. CDR1 is MNHNY, CDR2 SVGAGI, per germline (reference sequence). This CDR3 comprises 12 residues. The V and J ends lost 5 bases and 5 bases respectively, with 10 bases between them. The CDR3 sequence is CASSTELDEQYF. The CDR3 coding sequence is TGTGCCAGCAGTACCGAGCTCGACGAGCAGTACTTC.

The V call is TRBV10-3, the J call TRBJ2-1, with D perhaps TRBD1 (6 bases). The V end was cut by 4 bases, the J end by 8 bases, with 21 bases between. This CDR3 has 16 amino acids. Per the germline V gene, CDR1 is ENHRY and CDR2 is SYGVKD. CDR3 region: CAISVTQGSSTYEQFF. The CDR3 nucleotides are TGTGCCATCAGTGTGACACAGGGTTCCAGTACATATGAGCAGTTCTTC.

The chain carries TRBV7-3 and TRBJ2-6; D is ambiguous. V was clipped by 5 bases and J by 1 base, with 12 bases between them. Germline-derived CDR1 and CDR2 are SGHTA and FQGTGA. This CDR3 spans 16 amino acids. The CDR3 here is CASSPQSGSGANVLTF. Here the CDR3 DNA reads TGTGCCAGCAGCCCTCAATCGGGTTCTGGGGCCAACGTCCTGACTTTC.

The chain uses TRBV28 and TRBJ1-5; TRBD1 is a possible D gene (5 bases). There are 15 residues in the CDR3. Trimming cost V 6 bases and J 2 bases, with 14 bases left between them. Germline assignment: CDR1 MDHEN and CDR2 SYDVKM. The CDR3 nucleotides are TGTGCCAGCAGCTCAACGACAGACGGCAATCAGCCCCAGCATTTT. Amino acid sequence: CASSSTTDGNQPQHF.

The chain carries TRBV11-2 and TRBJ1-2; D remains unclear. This CDR3 contains 13 residues. Germline V lookup: CDR1 SGHAT, CDR2 FQNNGV. The ends were cut back, 5 bases at V and 4 bases at J, with 11 bases in the middle. The CDR3 here is CASSPEGGYGYTF. The DNA for the CDR3 is TGTGCCAGCAGCCCGGAGGGTGGCTATGGCTACACCTTC.